Listed below are T cell receptor beta chains from one sample, sequenced in a study of CD8 T cells in ankylosing spondylitis. One entry per CDR3 protein, called by TCRdb with MiXCR from the 5' RACE reads. The sample lists about 39,000 distinct CDR3 sequences; about 9.4% were seen once. Sample: blood, either unsorted or a sorted T cell fraction (not recorded which). The source is a male donor with ankylosing spondylitis or in good health (not recorded which). The CDR3 runs from the conserved cysteine through the conserved F or W. Each record gives: D gene, V gene, J gene, clone size, CDR3 protein, CDR3 DNA. A D gene is named only where the DNA matches it firmly. The size of a clone is reported for some rows only, either as once, few or many, or as a class for expanded clones.

d_call: -
v_call: TRBV29-1
j_call: TRBJ2-1
clone_size: few
cdr3_aa: CSVVPADYNEQFF
cdr3_nt: TGCAGCGTTGTCCCAGCGGACTACAATGAGCAGTTCTTC

d_call: -
v_call: TRBV14
j_call: TRBJ2-1
clone_size: many
cdr3_aa: CASSLINDWRLLVF
cdr3_nt: TGTGCCAGCAGCCTAATCAACGACTGGAGGCTCTTGGTCTTC

d_call: -
v_call: TRBV27
j_call: TRBJ1-5
clone_size: few
cdr3_aa: CASSSLGGEQPQHF
cdr3_nt: TGTGCCAGCAGTTCCTTGGGGGGGGAGCAGCCCCAGCATTTT

d_call: -
v_call: TRBV11-2
j_call: TRBJ2-7
clone_size: many
cdr3_aa: CASSLAAGGGYEQYF
cdr3_nt: TGTGCCAGCAGCTTAGCGGCCGGAGGAGGCTACGAGCAGTACTTC

d_call: TRBD2
v_call: TRBV20-1
j_call: TRBJ2-4
clone_size: many
cdr3_aa: CSARGLAGALAKNIQYF
cdr3_nt: TGCAGTGCTAGGGGACTAGCGGGAGCCCTAGCCAAAAACATTCAGTACTTC

d_call: TRBD1
v_call: TRBV5-1
j_call: TRBJ2-3
clone_size: many
cdr3_aa: CASSLEGAVSTDTQYF
cdr3_nt: TGCGCCAGCAGCTTGGAGGGGGCGGTCTCCACAGATACGCAGTATTTT

d_call: -
v_call: TRBV5-1
j_call: TRBJ1-1
clone_size: many
cdr3_aa: CASSFGDVGTEAFF
cdr3_nt: TGCGCCAGCAGCTTTGGGGACGTTGGCACTGAAGCTTTCTTT

d_call: -
v_call: TRBV13
j_call: TRBJ2-7
clone_size: -
cdr3_aa: CASSLGSGIDEQYF
cdr3_nt: TGTGCCAGCAGCTTAGGATCGGGGATTGACGAGCAGTACTTC

d_call: -
v_call: TRBV19
j_call: TRBJ1-5
clone_size: many
cdr3_aa: CASSMFASNQPQHF
cdr3_nt: TGTGCCAGTAGTATGTTCGCAAGCAATCAGCCCCAGCATTTT

d_call: -
v_call: TRBV6-1
j_call: TRBJ2-6
clone_size: many
cdr3_aa: CASSLGGAGANVLTF
cdr3_nt: TGTGCCAGCAGCCTTGGAGGGGCTGGGGCCAACGTCCTGACTTTC

d_call: -
v_call: TRBV7-2
j_call: TRBJ2-5
clone_size: -
cdr3_aa: CASSLRADQETQYF
cdr3_nt: TGTGCCAGCAGCTTAAGGGCGGACCAAGAGACCCAGTACTTC

d_call: -
v_call: TRBV6-1
j_call: TRBJ2-5
clone_size: many
cdr3_aa: CASSPRWARETQYF
cdr3_nt: TGTGCCAGCAGCCCTAGGTGGGCTCGAGAGACCCAGTACTTC

d_call: TRBD2
v_call: TRBV18
j_call: TRBJ2-7
clone_size: many
cdr3_aa: CASSPLTGRAPYEQYF
cdr3_nt: TGTGCCAGCTCACCGCTCACCGGGAGGGCCCCCTACGAGCAGTACTTC

d_call: -
v_call: TRBV2
j_call: TRBJ1-6
clone_size: many
cdr3_aa: CASTPGRNNSPLHF
cdr3_nt: TGTGCCAGCACCCCAGGGCGGAATAATTCACCCCTCCACTTT

d_call: TRBD2
v_call: TRBV28
j_call: TRBJ2-3
clone_size: many
cdr3_aa: CASSFLAGGPGESDTQYF
cdr3_nt: TGTGCCAGCAGTTTTCTAGCGGGAGGGCCAGGGGAATCAGATACGCAGTATTTT

d_call: -
v_call: TRBV12-3/TRBV12-4
j_call: TRBJ2-5
clone_size: many
cdr3_aa: CASSLGWTEVETQYF
cdr3_nt: TGTGCCAGCAGTTTGGGGTGGACAGAAGTGGAGACCCAGTACTTC

d_call: TRBD1
v_call: TRBV5-4
j_call: TRBJ1-4
clone_size: few
cdr3_aa: CASSRDRGYNEKLFF
cdr3_nt: TGTGCCAGCAGCCGGGACAGGGGCTATAATGAAAAACTGTTTTTT

d_call: TRBD1
v_call: TRBV4-3
j_call: TRBJ2-3
clone_size: many
cdr3_aa: CASSPRGAGGFTDTQYF
cdr3_nt: TGCGCCAGCAGCCCCCGAGGGGCAGGGGGCTTCACAGATACGCAGTATTTT

d_call: -
v_call: TRBV20-1
j_call: TRBJ2-7
clone_size: many
cdr3_aa: CSARGRDEQYF
cdr3_nt: TGCAGTGCGAGAGGGCGAGACGAGCAGTACTTC

d_call: -
v_call: TRBV15
j_call: TRBJ2-6
clone_size: many
cdr3_aa: CATSRDAVGANVLTF
cdr3_nt: TGTGCCACCAGCAGAGATGCCGTGGGGGCCAACGTCCTGACTTTC

d_call: -
v_call: TRBV20-1
j_call: TRBJ2-4
clone_size: many
cdr3_aa: CSALHRVNIQYF
cdr3_nt: TGCAGTGCTCTCCACAGGGTGAACATTCAGTACTTC

d_call: -
v_call: TRBV7-3
j_call: TRBJ2-1
clone_size: many
cdr3_aa: CASSLTGGREQFF
cdr3_nt: TGTGCCAGCAGCTTAACGGGGGGACGTGAGCAGTTCTTC

d_call: TRBD2
v_call: TRBV27
j_call: TRBJ2-5
clone_size: few
cdr3_aa: CASSAAGGIQETQYF
cdr3_nt: TGTGCCAGCAGTGCGGCGGGAGGGATCCAAGAGACCCAGTACTTC

d_call: -
v_call: TRBV20-1
j_call: TRBJ2-7
clone_size: many
cdr3_aa: CSARDRNRRSEQYF
cdr3_nt: TGCAGTGCTAGAGATCGGAACAGGAGGAGCGAGCAGTACTTC

d_call: TRBD1
v_call: TRBV12-3/TRBV12-4
j_call: TRBJ1-1
clone_size: many
cdr3_aa: CASSTDRGIEAFF
cdr3_nt: TGTGCCAGCAGCACGGACAGGGGAATTGAAGCTTTCTTT

d_call: TRBD1
v_call: TRBV7-8
j_call: TRBJ1-5
clone_size: many
cdr3_aa: CASSDRQGTGNQPQHF
cdr3_nt: TGTGCCAGCAGCGATAGACAGGGTACGGGCAATCAGCCCCAGCATTTT

d_call: TRBD1
v_call: TRBV28
j_call: TRBJ2-5
clone_size: many
cdr3_aa: CASSWGQGGIETQYF
cdr3_nt: TGTGCCAGCAGTTGGGGACAGGGTGGAATCGAGACCCAGTACTTC

d_call: TRBD1
v_call: TRBV10-2
j_call: TRBJ2-1
clone_size: many
cdr3_aa: CASSQTGGYEQFF
cdr3_nt: TGCGCCAGCAGTCAAACAGGGGGCTATGAGCAGTTCTTC